This TCR beta chain derives from a study of T cells in Graves' hyperthyroidism and ophthalmopathy. Study-wide findings and caveats: Using 13 V-J features, a model discriminated ophthalmopathy from stable hyperthyroidism. The model predicted ophthalmopathy a median roughly 6.5 months before onset. Most expanded thyroid clonotypes above 0.001 also appeared in blood.

Amplification of TCR beta CDR3 regions was performed using RNA transcripts as template. First-round RT-PCR of the TCR CDR3 relied on the HTBI primer set. TCRdb reanalysed the multiplex PCR reads using MiXCR and keeps one entry per CDR3 protein. The sample contains around 600,000 distinct CDR3 sequences, 45% of which appear only once. Ten or more counts support this clonotype. Antigen specificity is unknown. Germline loops: CDR1 SGDLS, CDR2 YYNGEE. The CDR3 has 14 residues. Trimming cost V 3 bases and J 5 bases, with 14 bases left between them. Clinical symptoms, serum thyroxine, TRAb, thyroid ultrasound and orbital computed tomography informed diagnoses.

The chain uses TRBV9 and TRBJ2-5; D tentatively fits TRBD1 or TRBD2 (5 bases each). The source is an adult man with Graves' disease, either hyperthyroidism or ophthalmopathy (not recorded which). Source material: peripheral blood or thyroid tissue (not recorded which). The CDR3 nucleotides read TGTGCCAGCAGCGGAACTGGGGGTTTGGAGACCCAGTACTTC. It translates to CASSGTGGLETQYF.